These 8 T cell receptor beta chains originate from one sample sequenced in a study of T cell repertoires in cytomegalovirus infection. For these TCRs, the target antigens are not known. TCRdb reprocessed the reads via MiXCR and lists one record per CDR3 protein. The sample holds approximately 600,000 distinct CDR3 sequences, about 39% seen once. The sequenced sample was cultured PBMCs, obtained from culture after CMV antigen stimulation. Receptors originate from a human donor in good health (CMV status not recorded). Some clones in this sample may be carry-over from other donors' samples.

This clonotype was seen more than once but under ten times. J is TRBJ2-7 and V is TRBV6-1, with 10 bases lining up with TRBD2. CDR1 is MNHNS, CDR2 SASEGT, per germline. The ends lost 11 bases at V and 2 bases at J; junction bases unmatched: 9. This CDR3 is built from 14 residues. The CDR3 sequence is CAGPGTSATYEQYF. Written as DNA, the CDR3 is TGTGCCGGCCCGGGGACTAGCGCCACCTACGAGCAGTACTTC.

There are a few counts of this clonotype. The J gene is TRBJ2-3, the V gene TRBV6-5; D is possibly TRBD2 (6 bases). There are 15 residues in the CDR3. Trimming took 2 bases from V and 0 from J, leaving 9 bases between them. Germline loops: CDR1 MNHEY, CDR2 SVGAGI. The CDR3 DNA sequence: TGTGCCAGCAGTTACGCAGGGACTAGCACAGATACGCAGTATTTT. Its protein product is CASSYAGTSTDTQYF.

The chain has TRBV7-2 and TRBJ1-2, with TRBD1 matching 9 bases. The CDR3 totals 13 residues. Germline V gene data show CDR1 as SGHTA and CDR2 as FQGNSA. V was clipped by 5 bases and J by 4 bases; unmatched bases: 2. The chain's CDR3 is CASSRDRAYGYTF. As DNA, the CDR3 is TGTGCCAGCAGCCGGGACAGGGCCTATGGCTACACCTTC.

V usage is TRBV7-2 and J usage is TRBJ2-1; D not certain. The CDR3 spans 17 residues. Germline lookup yields CDR1 SGHTA and CDR2 FQGNSA. The V end lost 0 bases, the J end lost 0 bases, and 12 bases lay between the germline ends. CDR3 protein: CASSLARPTSSYNEQFF. In nucleotides, the CDR3 is TGTGCCAGCAGCTTAGCCCGCCCGACGAGCTCCTACAATGAGCAGTTCTTC.

This clonotype was counted a single time. The chain has TRBV13 and TRBJ2-5; 9 nucleotides match TRBD2. Germline V gives CDR1 PRHDT, CDR2 FYEKMQ (reference sequence). The CDR3 is made up of 14 amino acids. V lost 5 bases and J lost 4; bases outside the gene matches: 5. The CDR3 reads CASSPSRGGETQYF. CDR3 DNA: TGTGCCAGCAGCCCTTCGCGGGGGGGAGAGACCCAGTACTTC.

The rearrangement links TRBV29-1 to TRBJ2-1, with TRBD2 matching over 8 bases. V lost 5 bases and J lost 1; bases outside the gene matches: 13. Germline lookup yields CDR1 SQVTM and CDR2 ANQGSEA. The CDR3 spans 17 residues. CDR3 in amino acids: CSVRRFAGLESYNEQFF. The DNA for the CDR3 is TGCAGCGTTCGAAGATTCGCGGGACTAGAGTCCTACAATGAGCAGTTCTTC.

This clonotype was picked up one time. CDR3 nucleotides: TGCAGTGCTAGAGAAGTTGGCACCTACACTGAAGCTTTCTTT. Its translation is CSAREVGTYTEAFF. The chain joins TRBV20-1 to TRBJ1-1, with D uncertain. Germline V gives CDR1 DFQATT, CDR2 SNEGSKA (reference sequence). The CDR3 contains 14 residues. Trimming shortened V by 0 bases and J by 3 bases, and 11 bases separated the two germline ends.

Ten or more counts support this clonotype. This CDR3 is CASSLASLNTYEQYF. CDR3 in DNA: TGTGCCAGCAGCTTAGCCAGCCTTAACACCTACGAGCAGTACTTC. This chain connects TRBV7-2 to TRBJ2-7, with D uncertain. The germline V gene encodes CDR1 SGHTA and CDR2 FQGNSA. V was trimmed by 0 bases and J by 2 bases, leaving 11 bases between them. The CDR3 consists of 15 residues.